A single sample gave rise to the 13 T cell receptor beta chains below, sequenced in a study of cytomegalovirus exposure and HLA in healthy donors. PCR involved 60 Vbeta and 13 Jbeta primers. Clones were sequenced by immunoSEQ multiplex PCR, and TCRdb holds only the in-frame ones, with some missing. This sample's table has around 210,000 clones. The material sequenced was PBMCs. These receptors were obtained from a girl aged 2 to 9 in good health and CMV-seropositive.

The chain carries TRBV28 and TRBJ2-5; 11 bases agree with TRBD2. The V segment lost 2 bases and the J segment 3 bases; nucleotides outside the gene matches: 8. The germline V gene has CDR1 MDHEN and CDR2 SYDVKM. This CDR3 has 17 residues. The CDR3 protein is CASSLELAGVVEETQYF. CDR3 DNA: TGTGCCAGCAGTTTAGAACTAGCGGGAGTGGTAGAAGAGACCCAGTACTTC.

The chain combines TRBV7-3 with TRBJ1-1; possible D gene TRBD1, 5 bases. V was trimmed by 0 bases and J by 2 bases, leaving 16 bases between them. The CDR3 runs 17 residues. Per germline, CDR1 SGHTA and CDR2 FQGTGA. The CDR3 region has the DNA TGTGCCAGCAGCTTAACGGGGCGGAACCTAAAAAACACTGAAGCTTTCTTT. Translated: CASSLTGRNLKNTEAFF.

This chain links TRBV18 with TRBJ2-1, with D possibly matching TRBD1 (6 bases). CDR1 is KGHSH and CDR2 is LQKENI in the germline V gene. The CDR3 contains 15 residues. Trimming cost V 3 bases and J 5 bases, with 14 bases left between them. CDR3 region: CASSPMGAGHNEQFF. Written as DNA, the CDR3 is TGTGCCAGCTCACCGATGGGGGCAGGACACAATGAGCAGTTCTTC. Using reference TRBV18 and TRBJ2-1 for the parts outside the CDR3, the full variable domain is NAGVMQNPRHLVRRRGQEARLRCSPMKGHSHVYWYRQLPEEGLKFMVYLQKENIIDESGMPKERFSAEFPKEGPSILRIQQVVRGDSAAYFCASSPMGAGHNEQFFGPGTRLTVL.

This chain joins TRBV28 and TRBJ1-1; 12 nucleotides line up with TRBD1. The germline CDR1 and CDR2 sequences are MDHEN and SYDVKM. The CDR3 covers 18 residues. The V gene end was trimmed by 8 bases and the J gene end by 5 bases; junction bases not matched to a gene: 18. DNA of the CDR3: TGTGCCAGCGTCACAGGTTTGGGACAGGGGGCCGGGGAGACTGAAGCTTTCTTT. This translates into CASVTGLGQGAGETEAFF.

The J gene is TRBJ1-1, the V gene TRBV28; D is unresolved. The CDR3 loop spans 13 amino acids. Germline CDR1 and CDR2: MDHEN and SYDVKM. Between the trimmed V and J ends, which lost 3 bases and 4 bases, there was a span of 9 bases. DNA of the CDR3: TGTGCCAGCAGTTTGTTGGGAGTCACTGAAGCTTTCTTT. It specifies CASSLLGVTEAFF. The whole variable domain, filled in from reference TRBV28 and TRBJ1-1, reads DVKVTQSSRYLVKRTGEKVFLECVQDMDHENMFWYRQDPGLGLRLIYFSYDVKMKEKGDIPEGYSVSREKKERFSLILESASTNQTSMYLCASSLLGVTEAFFGQGTRLTVV.

The chain couples TRBV19 to TRBJ2-1; D remains unclear. CDR3 length equals 16 residues. Trimming removed 8 bases from V and 0 bases from J, with 17 bases in between. Per the germline V gene, CDR1 is LNHDA and CDR2 is SQIVND (reference sequence). The CDR3 bases are TGTGCCAGTGCAGCAGTTGTGGAGAGCTCCTACAATGAGCAGTTCTTC. Protein: CASAAVVESSYNEQFF.

The rearrangement uses TRBV2 and TRBJ2-1, with 7 bases matching TRBD1. Germline-derived CDR1 and CDR2 are SNHLY and FYNNEI. V shed 10 bases and J 4 bases; nucleotides not matched to a gene: 7. The CDR3 contains 13 residues. The CDR3 nucleotides read TGTGCCACACAGGACAGGACTTACAATGAGCAGTTCTTC. It encodes CATQDRTYNEQFF.

The rearrangement joins TRBV29-1 to TRBJ2-5; D may be TRBD1 (6 bases). CDR1 and CDR2 (germline): SQVTM, ANQGSEA. V was pared by 4 bases and J by 1 base, with 10 bases between. CDR3 length: 13 residues. The CDR3 reads CSVGRGTQETQYF. In nucleotides, the CDR3 is TGCAGCGTTGGTAGGGGGACCCAAGAGACCCAGTACTTC.

The CDR3: CSAFRQETNTEAFF. The CDR3 region has the DNA TGCAGCGCTTTCAGACAGGAAACAAACACTGAAGCTTTCTTT. The chain recombines TRBV29-1 with TRBJ1-1; a possible D gene is TRBD1 (6 bases). The CDR3 is 14 amino acids. Looked up from germline, CDR1 is SQVTM and CDR2 is ANQGSEA. Trimming stripped 7 bases from V and 2 bases from J, with 17 bases between.

The chain is built from TRBV29-1 and TRBJ1-1; D remains ambiguous. This CDR3 region has 13 residues. Trimming left V 6 bases short and J 0 bases short, with 11 bases between. Germline V gives CDR1 SQVTM, CDR2 ANQGSEA. The CDR3 loop is CSVVQILNTEAFF. CDR3 nucleotide sequence: TGCAGCGTCGTACAGATATTGAACACTGAAGCTTTCTTT.

This rearrangement joins TRBV2 to TRBJ1-1, with a weak D call TRBD1 (6 bases). In germline, CDR1 is SNHLY, CDR2 FYNNEI. V lost 3 bases, J lost 6 bases, and 11 bases lay in between. The CDR3 is made up of 13 amino acids. CDR3 loop: CASSETGVAEAFF. Written as DNA, the CDR3 is TGTGCCAGCAGTGAGACAGGAGTTGCTGAAGCTTTCTTT.

The J gene is TRBJ1-1, the V gene TRBV19; possibly TRBD1 for D (6 bases). V lost 2 bases and J 3 bases, leaving 16 bases between the germline ends. CDR3 length: 16 residues. Germline V gene lookup returns CDR1 LNHDA and CDR2 SQIVND (reference sequence). As DNA, the CDR3 is TGTGCCAGTAGTATAACCTTACAGGGTTTCGACACTGAAGCTTTCTTT. Protein sequence: CASSITLQGFDTEAFF.

A word on this clone: Other DNA sequences within the sample encode an identical CDR3. The CDR3 is CSARRNEQFF. The DNA for the CDR3 is TGCAGTGCTCGTCGCAATGAGCAGTTCTTC. The chain employs TRBV20-1 and TRBJ2-1; D remains ambiguous. Trimming stripped 5 bases from V and 6 bases from J, with 5 bases between. CDR1 is DFQATT, CDR2 SNEGSKA, per germline (reference sequence). The CDR3 is 10 amino acids.